The 23 T cell receptor beta chains below come from one sample, sequenced in a study of Graves' ophthalmopathy and Graves' hyperthyroidism. Scientists amplified the TCR beta CDR3 regions from RNA transcripts. First-round RT-PCR with HTBI primers preceded a second-round multiplex PCR. TCRdb recomputed calls from the multiplex PCR reads with MiXCR, one row per CDR3 protein. This table has about 380,000 distinct CDR3 sequences, 15% to 17% appearing once. The sequenced sample was peripheral blood. These receptors all stem from a woman aged 18-29 years with stable Graves' hyperthyroidism.

As for this clonotype: Relative to the germline gene, one junction end is altered; a read error may explain this. The V call is TRBV7-9, the J call TRBJ1-2, with D possibly TRBD1 on 6 matching bases. Germline V lookup: CDR1 SEHNR, CDR2 FQNEAQ (reference sequence). The CDR3 extends over 15 amino acids. CDR3 loop: CASSPRDMENYGYTF. The CDR3 DNA reads as TGTGCCAGCAGCCCACGGGACATGGAAAACTATGGTTACACCTTC.

This clonotype was picked up many times. The chain has TRBV11-3 and TRBJ1-1, with 8 bases identical to TRBD1. J was trimmed by 1 base and V by 4 bases; bases with no gene match: 5. In germline, CDR1 is SGHNT, CDR2 YENEEA. The CDR3 covers 15 residues. CDR3: CASSWTGQGNTEAFF. Here the CDR3 DNA reads TGTGCCAGCAGCTGGACTGGACAGGGGAACACTGAAGCTTTCTTT. Supplemented by reference TRBV11-3 and TRBJ1-1, the full variable domain reads EAGVVQSPRYKIIEKKQPVAFWCNPISGHNTLYWYLQNLGQGPELLIRYENEEAVDDSQLPKDRFSAERLKGVDSTLKIQPAELGDSAVYLCASSWTGQGNTEAFFGQGTRLTVV.

CDR3 sequence reads: CASSQQTGGKNTF. CDR3 in DNA: TGTGCCAGCAGCCAGCAGACAGGGGGTAAAAACACCTTC. The chain joins TRBV12-3 or TRBV12-4 to TRBJ1-2, with 9 bases matching TRBD1. Germline trimming cut 6 bases from V and 12 bases from J; bases unmatched to any gene: 11. The CDR3 is made up of 13 amino acids.

The gene calls are TRBV6-1 and TRBJ2-5; 10 bases are shared with TRBD2. The CDR3 runs to 15 residues. Germline V gene sequence: CDR1 MNHNS, CDR2 SASEGT. Trimming cost V 6 bases and J 5 bases; bases outside gene matches: 9. The CDR3 bases are TGTGCCAGCAGCGCCAGGAGCGGGGGGGCCGAGACCCAGTACTTC. Translating it yields CASSARSGGAETQYF.

This clonotype was found many times. V gene TRBV12-3 or TRBV12-4 combines with J gene TRBJ1-2; no clear D gene. V was trimmed by 1 base and J by 1 base, leaving 7 bases between them. CDR3 length equals 14 residues. Here the CDR3 DNA reads TGTGCCAGCAGTTTAGGAGGCAGTAACTATGGCTACACCTTC. This sequence encodes CASSLGGSNYGYTF.

This clonotype was counted many times. The rearrangement joins TRBV27 to TRBJ2-5; D is unresolved. Between the trimmed V and J ends, which lost 5 bases and 5 bases, there was a span of 15 bases. The CDR3 contains 14 residues. From germline, CDR1 is MNHEY and CDR2 SMNVEV (reference sequence). The CDR3: CASSPSGSRETQYF. The DNA for the CDR3 is TGTGCCAGCAGTCCCTCTGGTAGCCGGGAGACCCAGTACTTC.

This clonotype was seen repeatedly, ten times or more. The V and J genes are TRBV6-4 and TRBJ1-2, with D perhaps matching TRBD1 (5 bases). This CDR3 contains 16 residues. Germline V CDR1 and CDR2: MRHNA, SNTAGT. V lost 2 bases and J 7 bases, leaving 20 bases between the germline ends. CDR3 residues: CASSDGAGLGFGGYTF. DNA for the CDR3: TGTGCCAGCAGTGACGGCGCAGGGCTCGGATTTGGTGGCTACACCTTC.

The chain recombines TRBV4-1 with TRBJ1-5, with a weak D call TRBD1 (5 bases). Trimming pared 1 base from V and 7 bases from J, leaving 17 bases between. The germline V gene encodes CDR1 MGHRA and CDR2 YSYEKL. The length of the CDR3 is 16 residues. Here the CDR3 DNA reads TGCGCCAGCAGCCAAGTCGGGGGGGGACTCGGACAGCCCCAGCATTTT. It translates to CASSQVGGGLGQPQHF.

This clonotype occurred many times. The chain combines TRBV7-9 with TRBJ2-5, with a possible D match to TRBD1 (5 bases). The germline V and J ends were trimmed by 1 base and 0 bases, with 9 bases remaining between them. Germline V gene lookup returns CDR1 SEHNR and CDR2 FQNEAQ (reference sequence). CDR3 length: 15 amino acids. This CDR3 is CASSLVDRNQETQYF. CDR3 DNA: TGTGCCAGCAGCTTAGTAGACAGAAACCAAGAGACCCAGTACTTC.

This clonotype was observed many times. The V gene is TRBV2, the J gene TRBJ2-5; D possibly corresponds to TRBD1 (6 bases). Germline CDR1 and CDR2: SNHLY and FYNNEI. V shed 4 bases and J shed 3 bases, with 6 bases lying between them. The CDR3 runs to 12 residues. CDR3 residues: CASSAGEETQYF. In DNA form, the CDR3 reads TGTGCCAGCAGTGCAGGGGAAGAGACCCAGTACTTC.

This clonotype was detected many times. J is TRBJ2-5 and V is TRBV7-6, with D tentatively TRBD2 (6 bases). The CDR3 extends over 15 amino acids. Germline values: CDR1 SGHVS, CDR2 FNYEAQ. With 0 bases removed from V and 4 bases from J, the gap between germline ends came to 12 bases. CDR3: CASSLAVGSGETQYF. The DNA for the CDR3 is TGTGCCAGCAGCTTAGCTGTTGGTAGCGGAGAGACCCAGTACTTC.

This clonotype was seen at least ten times. The chain joins TRBV24-1 to TRBJ1-2, with 7 bases identical to TRBD1. The germline V gene has CDR1 KGHDR and CDR2 SFDVKD. With V trimmed by 4 bases and J by 2 bases, 6 bases remained unmatched. The CDR3 is 15 residues long. The CDR3 DNA follows: TGTGCCACCAGTGACAGGGACAGCTCAAACTATGGCTACACCTTC. Amino acid sequence: CATSDRDSSNYGYTF.

This clonotype came up many times. CDR3 loop: CASSFLAGITDTQYF. The CDR3 DNA sequence: TGTGCCAGCAGCTTCCTAGCGGGGATCACAGATACGCAGTATTTT. The V gene is TRBV11-2, the J gene TRBJ2-3, with 9 bases fitting TRBD2. Per the germline V gene, CDR1 is SGHAT and CDR2 is FQNNGV. The CDR3 sequence is 15 residues long. V shed 3 bases, J shed 2 bases, and the junction held 3 bases outside the gene matches.

This clonotype was detected many times. This chain connects TRBV29-1 to TRBJ2-4; the D gene could be TRBD1 or TRBD2 (5 bases each). The CDR3 runs 12 residues. Germline-derived CDR1 and CDR2 are SQVTM and ANQGSEA. Trimming removed 3 bases at V and 8 bases at J, with 11 bases between. The CDR3 DNA sequence: TGCAGCGTTGACGTGGGGACGGACATTCAGTACTTC. It encodes CSVDVGTDIQYF.

This rearrangement joins TRBV19 to TRBJ1-5; D ambiguous. This CDR3 is 17 amino acids long. Germline CDR1 is LNHDA and CDR2 is SQIVND (reference sequence). Trimming removed 4 bases from V and 0 bases from J, with 16 bases in between. The CDR3 sequence: CASSTSQAHYSNQPQHF. CDR3 nucleotide sequence: TGTGCCAGTAGTACCTCGCAGGCCCACTATAGCAATCAGCCCCAGCATTTT.

This clonotype was counted a few times. The chain couples TRBV4-1 to TRBJ1-6; D gene unclear. The germline V and J ends were trimmed by 1 base and 10 bases, with 14 bases remaining between them. The CDR3 is made up of 15 amino acids. Looked up from germline, CDR1 is MGHRA and CDR2 is YSYEKL. This CDR3 is CASSQGFWALSPLHF. CDR3 nucleotide sequence: TGCGCCAGCAGCCAAGGATTCTGGGCGTTGTCACCCCTCCACTTT.

This clonotype was observed many times. The rearrangement links TRBV25-1 to TRBJ1-1, with 8 bases that match TRBD1. The length of the CDR3 is 16 residues. Per germline, CDR1 MGHDK and CDR2 SYGVNS. With 3 bases clipped from V and 4 bases from J, the junction kept 10 bases outside the gene matches. CDR3 sequence reads: CASSDQGQAFGTEAFF. The CDR3 DNA reads as TGTGCCAGCAGTGACCAGGGACAGGCCTTCGGCACTGAAGCTTTCTTT.

This clonotype was seen many times. The chain is built from TRBV7-9 and TRBJ2-7; TRBD1 matches at 9 bases. CDR1 and CDR2 (germline): SEHNR, FQNEAQ (reference sequence). The CDR3 is made up of 13 amino acids. CDR3 nucleotide sequence: TGTGCTACTAGGGACAGGGAACTGGGCGAGCAGTACTTC. Its translation: CATRDRELGEQYF.

Many counts were recorded for this clonotype. The genes are TRBV29-1 and TRBJ1-2, with D possibly matching TRBD1 (5 bases). Trimming pared 6 bases from V and 8 bases from J, leaving 19 bases between. The CDR3 has 13 residues. Germline CDR1 reads SQVTM; CDR2 reads ANQGSEA. The CDR3 reads CSVSVQARSGYTF. CDR3 bases: TGCAGCGTGTCCGTACAGGCGAGGTCCGGCTACACCTTC. The full variable domain, its missing parts supplied by reference TRBV29-1 and TRBJ1-2, is SAVISQKPSRDICQRGTSLTIQCQVDSQVTMMFWYRQQPGQSLTLIATANQGSEATYESGFVIDKFPISRPNLTFSTLTVSNMSPEDSSIYLCSVSVQARSGYTFGSGTRLTVV.

This clonotype was counted at least ten times. The gene calls are TRBV4-1 and TRBJ2-2; D perhaps matches TRBD1 (6 bases). V lost 4 bases to trimming and J lost 4 bases, with 13 bases between them. CDR1 MGHRA and CDR2 YSYEKL come from the germline V gene. The CDR3 is 15 amino acids. DNA of the CDR3: TGCGCCAGCAGCCTATGGCCAGGGGCCACCGGGGAGCTGTTTTTT. This codes for CASSLWPGATGELFF.

This clonotype has at least ten counts. The J gene is TRBJ2-7, the V gene TRBV2; D is ambiguous. Deletions cut 3 bases from V and 2 bases from J, with 5 bases between. This CDR3 has 12 amino acids. Germline values: CDR1 SNHLY, CDR2 FYNNEI. The CDR3 region has the DNA TGTGCCAGCAGTGATAAGCCCTACGAGCAGTACTTC. This translates into CASSDKPYEQYF.

This clonotype showed up many times. The rearrangement uses TRBV12-3 or TRBV12-4 and TRBJ1-5; D might be TRBD1 (6 bases). CDR3 size: 15 residues. V was shortened by 3 bases and J by 3 bases, with 12 bases between the two germline ends. For the CDR3, the DNA is TGTGCCAGCAGTTTGACGGGGGCCCACAATCAGCCCCAGCATTTT. Translating gives CASSLTGAHNQPQHF.

This clonotype was recorded at least ten times. The rearrangement uses TRBV18 and TRBJ1-2, with D perhaps TRBD1 (6 bases). Germline CDR1 is KGHSH and CDR2 is LQKENI. The CDR3 spans 13 residues. Trimming removed 6 bases at V and 7 bases at J, with 15 bases between. The CDR3 loop is CASSGNTGFGYTF. As DNA, the CDR3 is TGTGCCAGCTCCGGGAACACAGGGTTTGGCTACACCTTC.